This T cell receptor beta chain derives from a study of Graves' ophthalmopathy and Graves' hyperthyroidism. This clonotype showed up many times. Its antigen is still unknown. Amplified material comprised TCR beta CDR3 regions derived from RNA transcripts. Following a first-round RT-PCR that used HTBI primers, a second-round multiplex PCR was carried out. TCRdb fed the multiplex PCR reads into MiXCR, producing one record per CDR3 protein. The repertoire has over a million distinct CDR3 sequences, about two fifths of them found once; the top ten carry roughly 10%. Regarding the study as a whole: Most thyroid clonotypes expanded beyond 0.001 frequency were also found in blood. Ophthalmopathy could be told apart from stable hyperthyroidism by a 13-signature model (around 88% sensitivity, approximately 81% specificity).

The length of the CDR3 is 16 residues. Germline V gives CDR1 SEHNR, CDR2 FQNEAQ (reference sequence). With 2 bases clipped from V and 5 bases from J, the junction kept 5 bases outside the gene matches. Ages of hyperthyroidism patients ran from 18 to 65, and their diagnoses were new, under 2 months' duration. Orbital computed tomography, thyroid ultrasound, TRAb, serum thyroxine and clinical symptoms formed the basis of diagnosis. The sample comprised peripheral blood or thyroid tissue (not recorded which). The clonotype was recovered from an adult man with Graves' hyperthyroidism. V usage is TRBV7-9 and J usage is TRBJ1-5, with 11 positions matching TRBD1. The CDR3 DNA is TGTGCCAGCAGCTTACCTGGACAGGGGGCGGATCAGCCCCAGCATTTT. Its protein product is CASSLPGQGADQPQHF.